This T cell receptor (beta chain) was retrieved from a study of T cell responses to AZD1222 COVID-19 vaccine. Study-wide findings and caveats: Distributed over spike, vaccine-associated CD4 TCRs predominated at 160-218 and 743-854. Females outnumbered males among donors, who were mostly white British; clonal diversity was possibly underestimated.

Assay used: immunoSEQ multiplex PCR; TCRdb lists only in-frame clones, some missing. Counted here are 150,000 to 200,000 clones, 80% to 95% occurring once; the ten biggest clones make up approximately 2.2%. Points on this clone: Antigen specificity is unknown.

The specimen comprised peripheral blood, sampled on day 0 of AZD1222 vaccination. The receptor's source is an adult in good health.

The chain's CDR3 is CASSASGTVNSPLHF. The CDR3, as DNA: TGTGCCAGCAGCGCCTCCGGGACAGTGAATTCACCCCTCCACTTT. This chain connects TRBV5-4 to TRBJ1-6; 7 bases line up with TRBD1. V lost 4 bases to trimming and J lost 7 bases; unmatched junction nucleotides: 8. Germline V CDR1 and CDR2: SGHNT, YYREEE (reference sequence). This CDR3 comprises 15 residues.